This TCR beta chain was sequenced in a study of synovial regulatory T cells in juvenile arthritis (dated by TCRdb to between 2014 and 2017). Concerning the study at large: Of the sequenced patients, three were therapy-naive, one was treated with methotrexate plus infliximab, six were treated with methotrexate, and one lacked treatment information. The study compared the TCRbeta CDR3 repertoires of blood iaTreg cells, other blood Treg cells and synovial fluid Treg cells taken from matched patient samples. Effector T cell subsets from the study cohort were also sequenced for comparisons, but the Treg dataset by itself includes only blood Treg cells and synovial fluid Treg cells. The TCR repertoire comparisons covered Treg and Teff subsets from about 10 JIA patients with active disease.

TCR repertoires were obtained from approximately 11 juvenile idiopathic arthritis patients with active disease who had not reached inactive disease, of whom 3 were polyarticular and 8 were oligoarticular. The TCR-sequenced patients had a median age of about 10 years (range about 2.4-25) and median disease duration of roughly seven years (range 0.2-19.1). The samples for TCR repertoire analysis were obtained at two Italian centres. Peripheral blood mononuclear cells were separated using a Histopaque-1077 density gradient and frozen in roughly 90% FCS with roughly 10% DMSO. Comments on this clone: Its antigen remains undetermined.

The library was prepared using the immunoSEQ multiplex PCR assay. TCRbeta CDR3 sequencing was carried out by Adaptive Biotechnologies. The original methods were these. Repertoire similarity was assessed using the Chao-modified Jaccard index and the median clonotype overlap from 200 random subsamples at equal sample size. Similarity analyses used either productive nucleotide sequences or in silico-translated amino acid sequences. Hierarchical clustering with single linkage and t-SNE based on Chao-modified Jaccard distances were applied for the comparison of repertoires. Repertoire diversity was quantified with the Renyi index, after sample size normalisation, across a range of alpha values. TCRdb retrieved this table from immuneACCESS and kept in-frame rearrangements only. Not all clones are present; in checked studies, unresolved V genes account for under half, and no reason is known for the remainder. That table supplies the V and J calls and clone size; D and trimming were determined from the DNA. The record for this sample contains over 9,000 clones. The ten biggest clones cover approximately 2% of the sample.

Broad study findings and their caveats: Across patients, iaTreg TCR repertoires were largely private and overlapped partially with synovial Teff repertoires and blood CPL repertoires. Lower TCR diversity was observed in blood iaTreg cells than in other blood Treg cells, consistent with antigen-driven expansion. Synovial Treg cells shared more CDR3 sequences with iaTreg cells than with other blood Treg cells; Chao-Jaccard similarity confirmed closer relation.

Sequenced input: Treg cells from blood. The cell subset or site label, read with the paper, signifies: remaining (HLA-DR-negative) circulating blood Treg cells. This receptor was taken from a donor aged 2 to 35 with juvenile idiopathic arthritis.

The CDR3 region reads CASSAGGTSGQNIQYF. Recombination joined TRBV9 with TRBJ2-4; there is no DNA to check the TCRdb D call of TRBD2. From cysteine to phenylalanine, the CDR3 is 16 amino acids long. The record lacks a DNA sequence. The germline V gene specifies SGDLS as CDR1 and YYNGEE as CDR2.